The 12 T cell receptor beta chains below were found in one sample sequenced in a study of blood T cell repertoires in COVID-19. TCRdb keeps only in-frame clones here, not all; method: immunoSEQ multiplex PCR. The sample carries about 58,000 clones, almost 90% recorded once. Sequencing was carried out using peripheral blood. Receptors originate from a man aged 55 to 70 with active COVID-19.

The chain joins TRBV5-4 to TRBJ2-5, with 7 bases that match TRBD1. This CDR3 region has 15 residues. Germline V gene sequence: CDR1 SGHNT, CDR2 YYREEE (reference sequence). Unmatched junction bases numbered 11, after V lost 6 bases and J lost 3 bases. The CDR3 coding sequence is TGTGCCAGCAAAAGCGGTAACCAGGGGGAAGAGACCCAGTACTTC. This encodes CASKSGNQGEETQYF.

The chain joins TRBV6-4 to TRBJ1-4, with D possibly being TRBD1 (6 bases). Germline V gene sequence: CDR1 MRHNA, CDR2 SNTAGT. There are 14 residues in the CDR3. Trimming pared 10 bases from V and 5 bases from J, leaving 17 bases between. CDR3 protein: CANNRAGRNEKLFF. As DNA, the CDR3 is TGTGCCAACAACAGGGCCGGGCGGAATGAAAAACTGTTTTTT.

This clone has only one observation. V is TRBV6-5 and J is TRBJ2-5; a weak D match, TRBD2 (6 bases). V was pared by 3 bases and J by 4 bases, with 12 bases between. CDR3 length equals 14 residues. Germline values: CDR1 MNHEY, CDR2 SVGAGI. CDR3 sequence: CASSYSGEGETQYF. DNA for the CDR3: TGTGCCAGCAGTTATAGCGGAGAAGGAGAGACCCAGTACTTC.

This chain connects TRBV6-2 or TRBV6-3 to TRBJ1-1, with TRBD1 identical over 8 bases. Germline V gene data show CDR1 as MNHEY and CDR2 as SVGEGT. The CDR3 has 17 amino acids. V was pared by 2 bases and J by 1 base, with 9 bases of the junction left unmatched. The CDR3, as DNA: TGTGCCAGCAGTTACCCTTCTGACAGGGGAGGGAACACTGAAGCTTTCTTT. This sequence encodes CASSYPSDRGGNTEAFF.

The chain links TRBV5-1 to TRBJ2-5; TRBD2 matches at 7 bases. V shed 4 bases and J 4 bases; nucleotides not matched to a gene: 13. CDR1 is SGHRS and CDR2 is YFSETQ in the germline V gene. The CDR3 sequence is 16 residues long. The CDR3 sequence is CASSRGKAGVGETQYF. Here the CDR3 DNA reads TGCGCCAGCAGCCGTGGTAAGGCGGGAGTGGGAGAGACCCAGTACTTC.

The V gene is TRBV9, the J gene TRBJ2-3; 13 nucleotides line up with TRBD2. In germline, CDR1 is SGDLS, CDR2 YYNGEE. The CDR3 is 21 amino acids. The V gene end was trimmed by 0 bases and the J gene end by 4 bases; junction bases not matched to a gene: 17. The DNA of the CDR3 is TGTGCCAGCAGCGTAGGGGTTTCGGGGGGACTAGCGGGGACCGTGTCAGATACGCAGTATTTT. Protein product: CASSVGVSGGLAGTVSDTQYF.

This chain connects TRBV9 to TRBJ2-1; 9 bases match TRBD2. V trimming: 2 bases; J trimming: 7 bases; junction bases outside the gene matches: 7. The CDR3 contains 15 residues. Germline V gives CDR1 SGDLS, CDR2 YYNGEE. CDR3 sequence (DNA): TGTGCCAGCAGCGTGGTAGCGGGAGTCGGGAATGAGCAGTTCTTC. It specifies CASSVVAGVGNEQFF.

CDR3 bases: TGCGCCAGCAGCCCCTTAATTGCGGCCCCCACCTCGAACACTGAAGCTTTCTTT. Its translation is CASSPLIAAPTSNTEAFF. The V gene is TRBV4-1, the J gene TRBJ1-1; D is ambiguous. This CDR3 is 18 amino acids long. Germline values: CDR1 MGHRA, CDR2 YSYEKL. V lost 4 bases, J lost 1 base, and 22 bases lay in between.

The chain has TRBV7-9 and TRBJ2-2; D not resolved. V lost 5 bases and J 5 bases, leaving 6 bases between the germline ends. The CDR3 covers 12 residues. In germline, CDR1 is SEHNR, CDR2 FQNEAQ (reference sequence). CDR3 sequence (DNA): TGTGCCAGCAGCCTCGGGACCGGGGAGCTGTTTTTT. Translation gives CASSLGTGELFF.

The chain carries TRBV6-5 and TRBJ1-5; D is uncertain. With 8 bases removed from V and 1 base from J, the gap between germline ends came to 15 bases. This CDR3 has 15 residues. Per germline, CDR1 MNHEY and CDR2 SVGAGI. CDR3 DNA: TGTGCCAGCGGTCTTACTATGACCAGCAATCAGCCCCAGCATTTT. It codes for CASGLTMTSNQPQHF.

The chain recombines TRBV2 with TRBJ2-7; D is perhaps TRBD1 (6 bases). CDR3 length: 16 amino acids. The V and J ends lost 5 bases and 11 bases respectively, with 28 bases between them. Germline CDR1 reads SNHLY; CDR2 reads FYNNEI. The CDR3 region is CASSRRTTGSSGLEYF. The CDR3 DNA sequence: TGTGCCAGCAGTAGGAGGACGACAGGCTCGTCGGGTTTGGAGTACTTC.

The chain employs TRBV16 and TRBJ1-1, with D unresolved. The CDR3 covers 11 residues. Germline V gene lookup returns CDR1 KGHSY and CDR2 FQNENV. V lost 4 bases and J 2 bases, leaving 2 bases between the germline ends. The DNA for the CDR3 is TGTGCCAGCAGCCCAAACACTGAAGCTTTCTTT. Translated: CASSPNTEAFF.